The rows below give T cell receptor beta chains drawn from one sample of a study of T-cell memory formation after mild COVID-19. TCRdb fed the 5' RACE reads into MiXCR, producing one record per CDR3 protein. Altogether about 290,000 distinct CDR3 sequences are present, approximately 15% being singletons, with the ten largest covering roughly 20%. The sample comprised PBMCs or a T cell subset sorted from them (not recorded which). These receptors all come from a young man who had mild COVID-19 (a few samples of this study predate the infection). Cell type and time point are not known. The CDR3 runs from the conserved cysteine through the conserved F or W. The order of the fields is clone size, D gene, J gene, V gene, CDR3 DNA, CDR3 protein. The D gene is left open where the match is weak. The listing skips clone size in some rows; elsewhere it reads once, few, many or a size class.

few TRBD1 TRBJ2-7 TRBV29-1 TGCAGCGCCCTGGACAGGGCGAGCTCCTACGAGCAGTACTTC CSALDRASSYEQYF
- TRBD2 TRBJ2-5 TRBV7-2 TGTGCCAGCAGCTCCCGGGCGGGGGGGCCGGTAGGGACCCAGTACTTC CASSSRAGGPVGTQYF
- TRBD2 TRBJ2-7 TRBV6-5 TGTGCCAGCAGCCAAACTAGCGGGGGGCTCTCCTACGAGCAGTACTTC CASSQTSGGLSYEQYF
- - TRBJ2-1 TRBV10-2 TGCGCCAGCACCGAGGGGCAGAGCTCCTACAATGAGCAGTTCTTC CASTEGQSSYNEQFF
- - TRBJ2-3 TRBV5-1 TGCGCCAGCAGCTCCCCCGAGGGGGCGGGGGATACGCGGTATTTT CASSSPEGAGDTRYF
- TRBD1 TRBJ2-1 TRBV7-9 TGTGCCAGCAGCTCCCGACAGGGTCCATTATACAATGAGCAGTTCTTC CASSSRQGPLYNEQFF
once TRBD1 TRBJ1-5 TRBV3-1 TGTGCCAGCGCTCTGGGGACAGGGGAGCCCCAGCATTTT CASALGTGEPQHF
- - TRBJ2-1 TRBV7-9 TGTGCCAGCAGCTTAGGGCCACTGCCCTCCTACAATGAGCAGTTCTTC CASSLGPLPSYNEQFF
- - TRBJ1-1 TRBV7-9 TGTGCCAGCAGCTTAGTCGGGCTCACCGACACTGAAGCTTTCTTT CASSLVGLTDTEAFF
- TRBD1 TRBJ1-2 TRBV7-9 TGTGCCAGCAGCACGGATCCGGGACAGCTTACTAACTATGGCTACACCTTC CASSTDPGQLTNYGYTF
few TRBD1 TRBJ2-3 TRBV5-6 TGTGCCAGCAGCTTCTTGGACAGGATCACAGATACGCAGTATTTT CASSFLDRITDTQYF
- - TRBJ2-3 TRBV5-1 TGCGCCAGCAGCTTGGTCTACCATAGCACAGATACGCAGTATTTT CASSLVYHSTDTQYF
few - TRBJ2-3 TRBV7-2 TGTGCCAGCAGCTTAGTCGGGGGGCTTGCAGATACGCAGTATTTT CASSLVGGLADTQYF
- - TRBJ1-1 TRBV6-2/TRBV6-3 TGTGCCAGCAGTTGGACAGCCCGAAACACTGAAGCTTTCTTT CASSWTARNTEAFF
few TRBD2 TRBJ2-1 TRBV7-6 TGTGCCAGCAGCCCGGCGGGGGGCGACCACAATGAGCAGTTCTTC CASSPAGGDHNEQFF
- - TRBJ1-2 TRBV7-2 TGTGCCAGCAGCTTTCCCCCGGGGACGGGCTTCTATGGCTACACCTTC CASSFPPGTGFYGYTF
- - TRBJ2-1 TRBV18 TGTGCCAGCTCACCACTATCAGGCGCCTACAATGAGCAGTTCTTC CASSPLSGAYNEQFF
- - TRBJ2-3 TRBV11-2 TGTGCCAGCAGCTTAGGGGGGGCTCTTGGGGATACGCAGTATTTT CASSLGGALGDTQYF
few TRBD1 TRBJ2-2 TRBV5-1 TGCGCCTCGGACAGGGGCGACACCGGGGAGCTGTTTTTT CASDRGDTGELFF
once - TRBJ1-1 TRBV6-5 TGTGCCAGCAGTTACAGTCGGGGGTTGAACACTGAAGCTTTCTTT CASSYSRGLNTEAFF
- - TRBJ1-2 TRBV20-1 TGCAGTGCTACAGACAGGACAGCCGAGGACTCTAGTTATGGCTACACCTTC CSATDRTAEDSSYGYTF
many - TRBJ2-3 TRBV6-2/TRBV6-3 TGTGCCAGCACCCGGGTACCCGTTAGCACAGATACGCAGTATTTT CASTRVPVSTDTQYF
- - TRBJ2-3 TRBV29-1 TGCAGCGTTGTGGTCCTCGGCGAGGGCACAGATACGCAGTATTTT CSVVVLGEGTDTQYF
- - TRBJ1-2 TRBV6-5 TGTGCCAGCAGTTACTCGACAGGAGATGGCTACACCTTC CASSYSTGDGYTF
- - TRBJ2-2 TRBV7-2 TGTGCCAGCAGCCCCCTCCGGGACACCGGGGAGCTGTTTTTT CASSPLRDTGELFF
few - TRBJ1-5 TRBV12-3/TRBV12-4 TGTGCCAGCAGTTTTCGACCCAATCAGCCCCAGCATTTT CASSFRPNQPQHF